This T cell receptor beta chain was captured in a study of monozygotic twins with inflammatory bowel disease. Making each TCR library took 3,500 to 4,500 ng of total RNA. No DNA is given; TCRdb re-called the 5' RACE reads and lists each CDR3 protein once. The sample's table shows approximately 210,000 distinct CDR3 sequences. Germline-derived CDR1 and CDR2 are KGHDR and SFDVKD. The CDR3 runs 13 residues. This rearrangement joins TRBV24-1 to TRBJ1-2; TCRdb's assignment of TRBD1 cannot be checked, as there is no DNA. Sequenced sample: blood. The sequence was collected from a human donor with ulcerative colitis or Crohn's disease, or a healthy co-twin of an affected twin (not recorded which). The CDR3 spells CATSDSTGKGYTF.